This T cell receptor (beta chain) was identified in a study of monozygotic twins with inflammatory bowel disease. This CDR3 is 14 amino acids long. Looked up from germline, CDR1 is SGHRS and CDR2 is YFSETQ. Each CDR3 protein gets one entry in TCRdb, which reprocessed the 5' RACE reads and gives no DNA. The record lists 150,000 to 200,000 distinct CDR3 sequences, of which the ten most abundant hold under 3.5%. The clonotype comes from a human donor with ulcerative colitis or Crohn's disease, or a healthy co-twin of an affected twin (not recorded which). The chain carries TRBV5-1 and TRBJ2-7. Sequencing used blood. The CDR3 region is CASSLEGTSYEQYF.